This is a list of T cell receptor beta chains from one sample in a study of CD8+ T cells in alopecia areata. Generated by immunoSEQ multiplex PCR, the TCRdb table keeps only in-frame clones and is missing some. Of 150,000 to 200,000 clones detected, 67% appear once; the ten largest clones hold over 9.5%. The sequenced sample was CD8+ T cells sorted from blood, obtained at week 0. The receptors originated from a human donor with alopecia areata. CDR3s include the opening cysteine and the closing phenylalanine or tryptophan. Fields, in order: J gene, D gene, CDR3 length, V gene, clone size, CDR3 protein, CDR3 DNA. The D gene is left open where the match is weak. The listing skips clone size in some rows; elsewhere it reads once, few, many or a size class.

J: TRBJ2-7; D: TRBD1; length: 14; V: TRBV4-1; size: -; CDR3: CASSQQGAGYEQYF; DNA: TGCGCCAGCAGCCAACAGGGGGCGGGGTACGAGCAGTACTTC
J: TRBJ1-2; D: -; length: 13; V: TRBV13; size: once; CDR3: CASSLSGNYGYTF; DNA: TGTGCCAGCAGCTTATCAGGGAACTATGGCTACACCTTC
J: TRBJ2-3; D: -; length: 16; V: TRBV23-1; size: -; CDR3: CASSQSVEQSTDTQYF; DNA: TGCGCCAGCAGTCAATCCGTGGAGCAAAGCACAGATACGCAGTATTTT
J: TRBJ1-4; D: -; length: 14; V: TRBV7-9; size: -; CDR3: CASSLWLLEEKLFF; DNA: TGTGCCAGCAGCTTATGGCTTCTTGAAGAAAAACTGTTTTTT
J: TRBJ2-3; D: TRBD2; length: 17; V: TRBV6-1; size: -; CDR3: CASSEAVSRGSTDTQYF; DNA: TGTGCCAGCAGTGAAGCGGTGTCGCGGGGGAGCACAGATACGCAGTATTTT
J: TRBJ1-1; D: -; length: 11; V: TRBV27; size: once; CDR3: CASSLGARAFF; DNA: TGTGCCAGCAGTCTGGGCGCGCGAGCTTTCTTT
J: TRBJ2-5; D: -; length: 15; V: TRBV6-1; size: -; CDR3: CASSSTDSSWETQYF; DNA: TGTGCCAGCAGCAGCACGGACAGTTCATGGGAGACCCAGTACTTC
J: TRBJ1-4; D: TRBD1; length: 13; V: TRBV29-1; size: few; CDR3: CSVAGTGDEKLFF; DNA: TGCAGCGTTGCCGGGACAGGGGATGAAAAACTGTTTTTT
J: TRBJ2-1; D: -; length: 11; V: TRBV20-1; size: -; CDR3: CSARIYNEQFF; DNA: TGCAGTGCTAGGATATACAATGAGCAGTTCTTC
J: TRBJ2-7; D: -; length: 13; V: TRBV6-6; size: -; CDR3: CASSYETYYEQYF; DNA: TGTGCCAGCAGTTACGAAACGTACTACGAGCAGTACTTC
J: TRBJ2-5; D: -; length: 15; V: TRBV13; size: -; CDR3: CASSLSEANQETQYF; DNA: TGTGCCAGCAGCTTATCTGAAGCGAACCAAGAGACCCAGTACTTC
J: TRBJ2-1; D: TRBD2; length: 15; V: TRBV29-1; size: -; CDR3: CSANFGGREYNEQFF; DNA: TGCAGCGCCAACTTTGGAGGGAGGGAGTACAATGAGCAGTTCTTC
J: TRBJ2-1; D: TRBD1; length: 14; V: TRBV12-5; size: few; CDR3: CASGGQGAYNEQFF; DNA: TGTGCTAGTGGAGGACAGGGGGCTTACAATGAGCAGTTCTTC
J: TRBJ2-7; D: -; length: 13; V: TRBV7-8; size: -; CDR3: CASSLAMGKEQYF; DNA: TGTGCCAGCAGCTTAGCCATGGGTAAGGAGCAGTACTTC
J: TRBJ1-2; D: TRBD1; length: 13; V: TRBV6-6; size: few; CDR3: CASRGTEHYGYTF; DNA: TGTGCCAGCAGGGGGACAGAGCACTATGGCTACACCTTC
J: TRBJ2-7; D: -; length: 14; V: TRBV27; size: -; CDR3: CASSLGQFSYEQYF; DNA: TGTGCCAGCAGTTTAGGCCAGTTCTCCTACGAGCAGTACTTC